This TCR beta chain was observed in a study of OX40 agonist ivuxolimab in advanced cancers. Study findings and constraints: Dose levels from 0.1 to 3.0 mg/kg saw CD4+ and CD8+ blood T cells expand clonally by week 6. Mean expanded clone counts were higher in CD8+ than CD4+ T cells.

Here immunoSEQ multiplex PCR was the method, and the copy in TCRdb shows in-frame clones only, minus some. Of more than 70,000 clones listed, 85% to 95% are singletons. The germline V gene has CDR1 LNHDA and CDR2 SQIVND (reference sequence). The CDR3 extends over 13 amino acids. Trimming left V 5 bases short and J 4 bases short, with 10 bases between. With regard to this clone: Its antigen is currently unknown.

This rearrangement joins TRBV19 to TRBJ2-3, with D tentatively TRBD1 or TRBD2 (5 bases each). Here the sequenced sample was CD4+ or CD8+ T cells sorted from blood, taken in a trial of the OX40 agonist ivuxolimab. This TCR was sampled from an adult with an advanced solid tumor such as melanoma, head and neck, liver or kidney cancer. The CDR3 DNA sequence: TGTGCCAGTAGTCCGGGGCTCCCAGATACGCAGTATTTT. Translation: CASSPGLPDTQYF.